The 20 T cell receptor beta chains below come from one sample, sequenced in a study of Graves' ophthalmopathy and Graves' hyperthyroidism. Using RNA transcripts, the TCR beta CDR3 regions were amplified. Scientists carried out first-round RT-PCR using HTBI primers and then a second-round multiplex PCR. Each CDR3 protein gets one entry after TCRdb re-called the multiplex PCR reads with MiXCR. The sample yields approximately 460,000 distinct CDR3 sequences, around 14% seen once. Sequenced sample: blood. The source of these receptors is a woman in her twenties or thirties with Graves' ophthalmopathy.

Only a few counts were recorded for this clonotype. This sequence joins TRBV25-1 and TRBJ2-3; possible D gene TRBD1, 5 bases. The CDR3 runs 14 residues. Germline loops: CDR1 MGHDK, CDR2 SYGVNS. V was shortened by 4 bases and J by 4 bases, with 12 bases between the two germline ends. In DNA form, the CDR3 reads TGTGCCAGCAGTGGGGGCAGCAGGGCAGATACGCAGTATTTT. Its translation is CASSGGSRADTQYF.

There are many counts of this clonotype. The genes are TRBV5-1 and TRBJ2-5; maybe TRBD2 (5 bases). Trimming stripped 5 bases from V and 7 bases from J, with 9 bases between. CDR3 length: 11 amino acids. CDR1 is SGHRS, CDR2 YFSETQ, per germline. CDR3 DNA: TGCGCCAGCAGGGAGGAAGGGACCCAGTACTTC. Translation: CASREEGTQYF.

Ten or more counts support this clonotype. The V call is TRBV19, the J call TRBJ1-1; D is undetermined. The CDR3 is 13 amino acids. Germline-derived CDR1 and CDR2 are LNHDA and SQIVND (reference sequence). V lost 5 bases and J 4 bases, leaving 11 bases between the germline ends. In DNA form, the CDR3 reads TGTGCCAGTAGTCCCGGGTGGAGCACTGAAGCTTTCTTT. Translated: CASSPGWSTEAFF.

This clonotype showed up many times. The rearrangement uses TRBV19 and TRBJ2-5, with D possibly being TRBD2 (5 bases). The CDR3 is 14 amino acids. CDR1 and CDR2 from the germline V gene are LNHDA and SQIVND (reference sequence). The V end was cut by 6 bases, the J end by 3 bases, with 14 bases between. As DNA, the CDR3 is TGTGCCAGTAGCCCCGGAGGAGAAAAAGAGACCCAGTACTTC. Amino acid sequence: CASSPGGEKETQYF. Variable domain in full (rest from reference TRBV19 and TRBJ2-5): DGGITQSPKYLFRKEGQNVTLSCEQNLNHDAMYWYRQDPGQGLRLIYYSQIVNDFQKGDIAEGYSVSREKKESFPLTVTSAQKNPTAFYLCASSPGGEKETQYFGPGTRLLVL.

This clonotype came up a few times. The chain combines TRBV25-1 with TRBJ1-5, with a tentative D call TRBD1 (6 bases). V shed 0 bases and J shed 7 bases, with 10 bases lying between them. The CDR3 totals 14 residues. Germline lookup yields CDR1 MGHDK and CDR2 SYGVNS. The CDR3 coding sequence is TGTGCCAGCAGTGAATATGGGGGCGGACAGCCCCAGCATTTT. Amino acids: CASSEYGGGQPQHF.

The chain joins TRBV3-1 to TRBJ1-1, with D possibly matching TRBD1 (6 bases). Trimming removed 0 bases from V and 6 bases from J, with 14 bases in between. The CDR3 is 15 amino acids. Per the germline V gene, CDR1 is LGHDT and CDR2 is YNNKEL (reference sequence). The CDR3 nucleotides are TGTGCCAGCAGCCAAGATGCACAGGGAGGCGCTGAAGCTTTCTTT. This sequence encodes CASSQDAQGGAEAFF. Using reference TRBV3-1 and TRBJ1-1 for the parts outside the CDR3, the full variable domain is DTAVSQTPKYLVTQMGNDKSIKCEQNLGHDTMYWYKQDSKKFLKIMFSYNNKELIINETVPNRFSPKSPDKAHLNLHINSLELGDSAVYFCASSQDAQGGAEAFFGQGTRLTVV.

As concerns this clonotype: A much larger clone lies one base from this, so it may be a read error. The chain employs TRBV7-9 and TRBJ1-1; possibly TRBD1 for D (6 bases). Per the germline V gene, CDR1 is SEHNR and CDR2 is FQNEAQ (reference sequence). The CDR3 totals 12 residues. The CDR3 DNA sequence: TGTGCCAGCAGTAAAGGGGGGGCTGAAGCTTGCTTT. It is translated as CASSKGGAEACF.

This clonotype was counted at least ten times. The chain has TRBV12-3 or TRBV12-4 and TRBJ1-2; D might be TRBD1 (5 bases). V lost 6 bases and J 1 base, leaving 9 bases between the germline ends. The CDR3 spans 13 residues. The CDR3 loop is CASSPGRNYGYTF. CDR3 coding DNA: TGTGCCAGCAGCCCGGGACGTAACTATGGCTACACCTTC.

This clonotype was observed many times. This chain joins TRBV12-3 or TRBV12-4 and TRBJ1-6; D gene unclear. V gave up 8 bases and J gave up 9 bases, with 11 bases separating them. The CDR3 has 12 residues. The chain's CDR3 is CASRVSVSPLHF. The CDR3 DNA reads as TGTGCCAGCCGGGTCAGCGTTTCACCCCTCCACTTT.

In its sample, this clonotype was seen many times. The chain carries TRBV6-5 and TRBJ1-2; possible D gene TRBD1, 5 bases. CDR1 MNHEY and CDR2 SVGAGI come from the germline V gene. The CDR3 contains 14 residues. V lost 4 bases and J 1 base, leaving 10 bases between the germline ends. The CDR3 nucleotides read TGTGCCAGCAGTTGGGCCAGGGATAACTATGGCTACACCTTC. The encoded protein is CASSWARDNYGYTF.

This clonotype has a count of ten or more. The rearrangement links TRBV28 to TRBJ1-5; possible D gene TRBD1, 5 bases. Germline CDR1 is MDHEN and CDR2 is SYDVKM. Trimming took 4 bases from V and 0 from J, leaving 13 bases between them. The CDR3 length is 16 residues. The CDR3 sequence: CASSSLDRYSNQPQHF. The CDR3 region has the DNA TGTGCCAGCAGTTCCCTCGACAGATATAGCAATCAGCCCCAGCATTTT.

Comments on this clonotype: A read error may be the cause here, since a much bigger clone is one base away. No conserved phenylalanine or tryptophan ends this CDR3, so it is likely a read error. This chain links TRBV19 with TRBJ2-2; perhaps TRBD2 as D (6 bases). The CDR3 is 15 amino acids. Per the germline V gene, CDR1 is LNHDA and CDR2 is SQIVND (reference sequence). V lost 7 bases, J lost 1 base, and 13 bases lay in between. The CDR3 nucleotides are TGTGCCAGTACCTTGGGAGGTCTGAACACCGGGGAGCTGTTTGTT. This translates into CASTLGGLNTGELFV.

The sample holds a few counts of this clonotype. This may stem from a read error, because a much larger clone lies one nucleotide away. This chain joins TRBV6-1 and TRBJ1-1; a weak D match, TRBD1 (6 bases). The CDR3 consists of 13 residues. Germline V gene lookup returns CDR1 MNHNS and CDR2 SASEGT. CDR3 loop: CASSRDTNTGAFF. The CDR3 DNA sequence: TGTGCCAGCTCTCGGGACACTAACACTGGAGCTTTCTTT.

Ten or more counts support this clonotype. V is TRBV7-2 and J is TRBJ2-5, with D maybe TRBD2 (5 bases). Germline CDR1 reads SGHTA; CDR2 reads FQGNSA. V was trimmed by 1 base and J by 7 bases, leaving 13 bases between them. The CDR3 is 14 amino acids. CDR3 loop: CASSLEGGLGTQYF. CDR3 DNA sequence: TGTGCCAGCAGCTTAGAAGGAGGCCTGGGGACCCAGTACTTC.

This clonotype showed up just once. At one of its ends the junction is not consistent with the germline gene, which may arise from a read error. The gene calls are TRBV12-3 or TRBV12-4 and TRBJ2-7; D assignment may be TRBD1 or TRBD2 (5 bases each). This CDR3 comprises 12 residues. As DNA, the CDR3 is TGTGCCAGCACTCGAGGGGCCTACGATCAGTACTTC. Translation gives CASTRGAYDQYF.

This clonotype was counted many times. The junction departs from the called germline gene at one end, perhaps through a read error. The chain links TRBV29-1 to TRBJ1-2; TRBD1 matches 9 bases. The V gene's germline CDR1 is SQVTM and CDR2 ANQGSEA. The CDR3 runs to 13 residues. CDR3 region: CSAEDRGDEGYTF. CDR3 DNA: TGCAGCGCTGAAGACAGGGGGGACGAGGGCTACACCTTC. The whole variable domain, remainder taken from reference TRBV29-1 and TRBJ1-2, is SAVISQKPSRDICQRGTSLTIQCQVDSQVTMMFWYRQQPGQSLTLIATANQGSEATYESGFVIDKFPISRPNLTFSTLTVSNMSPEDSSIYLCSAEDRGDEGYTFGSGTRLTVV.

This clonotype was counted ten times or more. This rearrangement joins TRBV15 to TRBJ1-1, with 10 bases matching TRBD1. V shed 4 bases and J 6 bases; nucleotides not matched to a gene: 5. Germline V gene sequence: CDR1 LNHNV, CDR2 YYDKDF (reference sequence). The CDR3 loop spans 14 amino acids. The CDR3 nucleotides read TGTGCCACCAGCAAGGGACAGGGGATTGCTGAAGCTTTCTTT. Amino acid sequence: CATSKGQGIAEAFF. The variable domain in full, with the rest retrieved from reference TRBV15 and TRBJ1-1, is DAMVIQNPRYQVTQFGKPVTLSCSQTLNHNVMYWYQQKSSQAPKLLFHYYDKDFNNEADTPDNFQSRRPNTSFCFLDIRSPGLGDTAMYLCATSKGQGIAEAFFGQGTRLTVV.

This clonotype showed up many times. V usage is TRBV6-5 and J usage is TRBJ2-7, with D unresolved. The length of the CDR3 is 13 residues. Germline lookup yields CDR1 MNHEY and CDR2 SVGAGI. Trimming left V 11 bases short and J 3 bases short, with 17 bases between. In nucleotides, the CDR3 is TGTGCCTCTGGGCAGGAACGTTACTACGAGCAGTACTTC. It specifies CASGQERYYEQYF.

This clonotype has at least ten counts. The J gene is TRBJ2-5, the V gene TRBV27; a weak D match, TRBD2 (6 bases). V shed 8 bases and J shed 2 bases, with 18 bases lying between them. Per germline, CDR1 MNHEY and CDR2 SMNVEV (reference sequence). The CDR3 is made up of 15 amino acids. The CDR3 DNA reads TGTGCCAGCTCTCTCAGAGGCGGGATGCAAGAGACCCAGTACTTC. It is translated as CASSLRGGMQETQYF.

Many counts were recorded for this clonotype. The J gene is TRBJ1-5, the V gene TRBV28; TRBD1 matches 7 bases. Germline V gives CDR1 MDHEN, CDR2 SYDVKM. The CDR3 loop spans 15 amino acids. The V and J ends lost 2 bases and 7 bases, in that order; junction bases with no gene match: 8. The CDR3 region is CASSLPGGAWQPQHF. The CDR3 DNA sequence: TGTGCCAGCAGTTTACCAGGGGGAGCCTGGCAGCCCCAGCATTTT.